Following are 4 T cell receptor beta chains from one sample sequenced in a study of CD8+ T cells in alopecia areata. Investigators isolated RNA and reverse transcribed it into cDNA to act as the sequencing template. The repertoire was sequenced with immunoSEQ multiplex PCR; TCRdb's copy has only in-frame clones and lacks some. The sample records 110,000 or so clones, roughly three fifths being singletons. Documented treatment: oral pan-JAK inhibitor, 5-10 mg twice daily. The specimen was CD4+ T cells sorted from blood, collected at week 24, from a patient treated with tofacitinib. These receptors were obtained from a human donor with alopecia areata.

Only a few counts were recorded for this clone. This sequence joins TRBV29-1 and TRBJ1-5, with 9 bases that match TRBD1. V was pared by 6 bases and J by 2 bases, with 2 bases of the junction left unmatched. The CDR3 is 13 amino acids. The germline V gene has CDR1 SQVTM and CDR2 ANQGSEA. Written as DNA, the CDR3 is TGCAGCGTCGGACAGGGGCGCAATCAGCCCCAGCATTTT. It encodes CSVGQGRNQPQHF.

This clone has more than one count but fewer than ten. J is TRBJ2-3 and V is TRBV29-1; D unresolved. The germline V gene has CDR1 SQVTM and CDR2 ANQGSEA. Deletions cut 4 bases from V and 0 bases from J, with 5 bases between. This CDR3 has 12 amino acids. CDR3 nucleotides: TGCAGCGTTGTGTATAGCACAGATACGCAGTATTTT. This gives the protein CSVVYSTDTQYF.

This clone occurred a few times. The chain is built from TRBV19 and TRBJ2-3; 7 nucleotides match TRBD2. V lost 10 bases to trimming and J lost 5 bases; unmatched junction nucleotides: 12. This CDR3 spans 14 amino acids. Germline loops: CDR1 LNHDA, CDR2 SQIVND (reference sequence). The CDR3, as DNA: TGTGCCACCTCCTCTGCGGGGGTGGGAGATACGCAGTATTTT. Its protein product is CATSSAGVGDTQYF.

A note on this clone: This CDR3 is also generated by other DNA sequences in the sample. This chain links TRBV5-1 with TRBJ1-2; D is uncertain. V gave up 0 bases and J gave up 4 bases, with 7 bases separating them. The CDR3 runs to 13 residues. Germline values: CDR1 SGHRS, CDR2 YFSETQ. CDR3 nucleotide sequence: TGCGCCAGCAGCTTGGACCCTAGCTATGGCTACACCTTC. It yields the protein CASSLDPSYGYTF.